Below, 9 T cell receptor beta chains from the same sample are listed, as sequenced in a study of CXCR3-negative and CXCR3-positive naive CD8 T cells. UMI-tagged TRB cDNA libraries were built via 5' RACE. One entry per CDR3 protein, without DNA, is what TCRdb gives after re-calling the 5' RACE reads. There are about 120,000 distinct CDR3 sequences in the sample, with 0.25% to 0.35% held by the top ten. The sample comprised naive CXCR3- CD8+ T cells from blood. Subset denoted: CD45RO-CCR7+CD27+CD95- naive CD8+ T cells lacking CXCR3 (TNR3-). Receptors were obtained from a human donor in good health. Some clones in this sample may be carry-over from other donors' samples.

This chain connects TRBV18 to TRBJ2-5. Germline V gene lookup returns CDR1 KGHSH and CDR2 LQKENI. This CDR3 spans 15 amino acids. The CDR3: CASSPRVEYQETQYF. The full variable domain, with the rest looked up from reference TRBV18 and TRBJ2-5, is NAGVMQNPRHLVRRRGQEARLRCSPMKGHSHVYWYRQLPEEGLKFMVYLQKENIIDESGMPKERFSAEFPKEGPSILRIQQVVRGDSAAYFCASSPRVEYQETQYFGPGTRLLVL.

The chain employs TRBV28 and TRBJ2-1; TCRdb proposes TRBD2, but this gene call is untestable without DNA. CDR3 size: 15 residues. Germline CDR1 MDHEN, CDR2 SYDVKM. The CDR3 loop is CASSLAGAWYNEQFF.

This sequence joins TRBV7-8 and TRBJ2-3; TCRdb returns TRBD2, unconfirmable since there is no DNA. Per germline, CDR1 SGHVS and CDR2 FQNEAQ. The CDR3 is 12 residues long. The CDR3 reads CASSLPREAQYF.

This chain links TRBV29-1 with TRBJ1-2. The length of the CDR3 is 13 residues. Germline V gene lookup returns CDR1 SQVTM and CDR2 ANQGSEA. The CDR3 spells CSVERQGSEGYTF.

This chain connects TRBV28 to TRBJ2-1; no DNA is available, so the TRBD2 call from TCRdb remains unchecked. CDR3 length: 17 residues. Germline V gene sequence: CDR1 MDHEN, CDR2 SYDVKM. CDR3 amino acids: CASSLFLAGVVSGEQFF.

V usage is TRBV5-1 and J usage is TRBJ2-7. The germline V gene encodes CDR1 SGHRS and CDR2 YFSETQ. This CDR3 region has 15 residues. This CDR3 reads CASSAILDSPYEQYF.

This rearrangement joins TRBV4-3 to TRBJ2-1; TCRdb's D call, TRBD1, is unchecked because there is no DNA. The CDR3 loop spans 16 amino acids. Germline V gives CDR1 LGHNA, CDR2 YSLEER. The CDR3 sequence: CASSQRTGWAYNEQFF.

V is TRBV28 and J is TRBJ2-7. There are 16 residues in the CDR3. The germline CDR1 and CDR2 sequences are MDHEN and SYDVKM. CDR3 in amino acids: CASSLLETGSSYEQYF.

The gene calls are TRBV7-2 and TRBJ2-1; the D call of TRBD2 rests on TCRdb alone, since no DNA is present to check it. Germline V gene sequence: CDR1 SGHTA, CDR2 FQGNSA. This CDR3 is 15 amino acids long. The CDR3 sequence: CASSLEGLPYNEQFF.